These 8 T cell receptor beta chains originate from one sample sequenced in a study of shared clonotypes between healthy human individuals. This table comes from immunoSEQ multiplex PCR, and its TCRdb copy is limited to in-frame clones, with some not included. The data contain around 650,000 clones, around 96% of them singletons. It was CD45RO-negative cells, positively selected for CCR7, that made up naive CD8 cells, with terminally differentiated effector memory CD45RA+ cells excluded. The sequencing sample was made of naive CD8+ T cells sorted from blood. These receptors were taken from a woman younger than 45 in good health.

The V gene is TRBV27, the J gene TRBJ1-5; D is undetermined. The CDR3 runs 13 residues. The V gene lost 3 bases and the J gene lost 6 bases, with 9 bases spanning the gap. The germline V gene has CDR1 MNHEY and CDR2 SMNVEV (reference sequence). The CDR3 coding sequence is TGTGCCAGCAGTTTTTGGGAGGGTCAGCCCCAGCATTTT. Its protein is CASSFWEGQPQHF.

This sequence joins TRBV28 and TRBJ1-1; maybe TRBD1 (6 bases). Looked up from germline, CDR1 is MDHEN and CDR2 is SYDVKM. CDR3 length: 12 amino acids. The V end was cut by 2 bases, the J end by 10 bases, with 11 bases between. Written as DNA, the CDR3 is TGTGCCAGCAGTTTACCGGGGGCTGGAGCTTTCTTT. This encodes CASSLPGAGAFF.

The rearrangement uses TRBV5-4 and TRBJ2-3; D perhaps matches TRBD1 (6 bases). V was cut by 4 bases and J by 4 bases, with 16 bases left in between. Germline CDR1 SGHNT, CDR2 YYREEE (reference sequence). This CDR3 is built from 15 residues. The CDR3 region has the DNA TGTGCCAGCAGCCCCCCCGCAGGGGAGTCAGATACGCAGTATTTT. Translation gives CASSPPAGESDTQYF.

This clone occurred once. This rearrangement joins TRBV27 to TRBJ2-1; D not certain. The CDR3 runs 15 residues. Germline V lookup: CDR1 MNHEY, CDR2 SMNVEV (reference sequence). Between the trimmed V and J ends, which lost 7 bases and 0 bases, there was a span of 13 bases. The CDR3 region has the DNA TGTGCCAGCACAACTGGACGGAGCTCCTACAATGAGCAGTTCTTC. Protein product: CASTTGRSSYNEQFF.

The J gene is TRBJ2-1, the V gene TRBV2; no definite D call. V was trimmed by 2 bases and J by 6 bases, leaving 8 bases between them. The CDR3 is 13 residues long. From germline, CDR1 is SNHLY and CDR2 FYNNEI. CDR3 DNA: TGTGCCAGCAGTGAATACAGCAGCAATGAGCAGTTCTTC. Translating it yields CASSEYSSNEQFF.

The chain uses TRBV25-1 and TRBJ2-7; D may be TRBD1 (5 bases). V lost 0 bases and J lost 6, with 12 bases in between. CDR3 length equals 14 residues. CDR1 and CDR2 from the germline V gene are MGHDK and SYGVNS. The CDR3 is CASSEYGALGEQYF. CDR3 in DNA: TGTGCCAGCAGTGAATATGGGGCTTTAGGCGAGCAGTACTTC.

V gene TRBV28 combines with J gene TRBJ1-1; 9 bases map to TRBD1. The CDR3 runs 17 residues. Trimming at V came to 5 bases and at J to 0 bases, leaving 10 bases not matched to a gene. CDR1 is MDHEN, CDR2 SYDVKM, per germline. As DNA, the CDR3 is TGTGCCAGCAGTCTGGGACAGGGTCTTACCATGAACACTGAAGCTTTCTTT. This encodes CASSLGQGLTMNTEAFF.

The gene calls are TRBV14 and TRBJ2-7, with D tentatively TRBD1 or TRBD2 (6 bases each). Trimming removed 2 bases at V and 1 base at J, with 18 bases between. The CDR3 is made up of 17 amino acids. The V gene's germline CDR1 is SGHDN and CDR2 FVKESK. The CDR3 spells CASSQISGGVFSYEQYF. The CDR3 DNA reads TGTGCCAGCAGCCAAATTTCCGGGGGCGTTTTTTCCTACGAGCAGTACTTC. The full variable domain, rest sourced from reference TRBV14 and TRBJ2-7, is EAGVTQFPSHSVIEKGQTVTLRCDPISGHDNLYWYRRVMGKEIKFLLHFVKESKQDESGMPNNRFLAERTGGTYSTLKVQPAELEDSGVYFCASSQISGGVFSYEQYFGPGTRLTVT.